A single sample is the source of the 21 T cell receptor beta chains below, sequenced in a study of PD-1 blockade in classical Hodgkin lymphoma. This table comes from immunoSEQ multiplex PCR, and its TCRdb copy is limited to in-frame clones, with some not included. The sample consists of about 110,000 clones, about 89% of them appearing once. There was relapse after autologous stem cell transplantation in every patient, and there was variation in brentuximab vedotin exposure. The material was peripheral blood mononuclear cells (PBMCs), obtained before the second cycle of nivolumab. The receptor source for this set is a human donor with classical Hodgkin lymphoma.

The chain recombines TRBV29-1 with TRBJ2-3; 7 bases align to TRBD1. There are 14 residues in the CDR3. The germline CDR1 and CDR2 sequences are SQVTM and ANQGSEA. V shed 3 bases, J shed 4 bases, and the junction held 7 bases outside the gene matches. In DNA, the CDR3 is TGCAGCGTTGAGAGGGACAGAGGAGCAGATACGCAGTATTTT. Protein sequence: CSVERDRGADTQYF.

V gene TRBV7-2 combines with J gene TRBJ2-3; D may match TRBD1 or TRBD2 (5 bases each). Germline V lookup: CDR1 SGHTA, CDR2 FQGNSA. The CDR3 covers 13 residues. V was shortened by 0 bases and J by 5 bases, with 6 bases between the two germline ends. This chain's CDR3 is CASSLARGDTQYF. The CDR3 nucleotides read TGTGCCAGCAGCTTAGCGAGGGGAGATACGCAGTATTTT.

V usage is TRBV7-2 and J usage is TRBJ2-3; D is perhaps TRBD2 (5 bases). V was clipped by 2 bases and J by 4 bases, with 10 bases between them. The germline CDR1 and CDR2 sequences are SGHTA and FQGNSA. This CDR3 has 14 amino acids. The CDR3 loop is CASSLNGGPDTQYF. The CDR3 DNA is TGTGCCAGCAGCTTAAACGGCGGGCCAGATACGCAGTATTTT.

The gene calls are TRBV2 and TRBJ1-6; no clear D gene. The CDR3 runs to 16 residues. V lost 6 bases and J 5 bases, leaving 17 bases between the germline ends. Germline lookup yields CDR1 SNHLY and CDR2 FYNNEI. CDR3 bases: TGTGCCAGCAGGGACCGTGCCGACCGGGATAATTCACCCCTCCACTTT. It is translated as CASRDRADRDNSPLHF.

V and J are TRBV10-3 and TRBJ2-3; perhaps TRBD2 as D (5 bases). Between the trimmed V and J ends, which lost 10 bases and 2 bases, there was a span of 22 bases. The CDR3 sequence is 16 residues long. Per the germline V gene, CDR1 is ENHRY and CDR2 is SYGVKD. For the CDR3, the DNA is TGTGCCACCGATGTGGCGAGCGGAACTCCCACAGATACGCAGTATTTT. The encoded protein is CATDVASGTPTDTQYF.

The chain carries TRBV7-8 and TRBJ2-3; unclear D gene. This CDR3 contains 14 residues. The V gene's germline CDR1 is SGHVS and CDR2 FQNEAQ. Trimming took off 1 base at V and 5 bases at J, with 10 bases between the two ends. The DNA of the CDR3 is TGTGCCAGCAGCTTAGTTACCCTGGAAGATACGCAGTATTTT. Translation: CASSLVTLEDTQYF.

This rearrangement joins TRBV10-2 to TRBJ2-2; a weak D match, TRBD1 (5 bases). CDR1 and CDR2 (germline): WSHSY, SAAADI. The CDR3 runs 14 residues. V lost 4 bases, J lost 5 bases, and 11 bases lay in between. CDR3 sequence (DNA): TGCGCCAGCAGTGTTTTATACAGGACCGGGGAGCTGTTTTTT. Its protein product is CASSVLYRTGELFF.

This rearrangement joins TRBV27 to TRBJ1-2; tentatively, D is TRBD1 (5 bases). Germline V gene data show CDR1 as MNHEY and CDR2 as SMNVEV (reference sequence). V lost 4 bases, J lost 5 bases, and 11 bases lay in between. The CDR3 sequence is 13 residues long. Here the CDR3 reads CASSSTGPYGYTF. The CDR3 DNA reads TGTGCCAGCAGTTCTACAGGACCTTATGGCTACACCTTC.

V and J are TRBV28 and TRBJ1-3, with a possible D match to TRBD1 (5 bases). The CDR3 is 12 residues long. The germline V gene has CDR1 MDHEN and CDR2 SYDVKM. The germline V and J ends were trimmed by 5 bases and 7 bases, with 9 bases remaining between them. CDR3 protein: CASSPKGNTIYF. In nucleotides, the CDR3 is TGTGCCAGCAGTCCTAAGGGGAACACCATATATTTT.

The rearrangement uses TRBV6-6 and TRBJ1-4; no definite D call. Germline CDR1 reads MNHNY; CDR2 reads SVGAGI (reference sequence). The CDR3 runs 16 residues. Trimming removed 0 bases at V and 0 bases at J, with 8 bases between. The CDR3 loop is CASSYSRVATNEKLFF. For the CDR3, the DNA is TGTGCCAGCAGTTACTCGAGGGTTGCAACTAATGAAAAACTGTTTTTT.

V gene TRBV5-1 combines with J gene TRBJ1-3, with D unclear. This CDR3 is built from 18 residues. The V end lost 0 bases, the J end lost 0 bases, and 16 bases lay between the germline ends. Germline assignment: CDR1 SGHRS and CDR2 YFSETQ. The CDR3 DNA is TGCGCCAGCAGCTTGGTGCTCGTGGATCAAAGCTCTGGAAACACCATATATTTT. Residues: CASSLVLVDQSSGNTIYF. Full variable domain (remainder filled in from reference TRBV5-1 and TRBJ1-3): KAGVTQTPRYLIKTRGQQVTLSCSPISGHRSVSWYQQTPGQGLQFLFEYFSETQRNKGNFPGRFSGRQFSNSRSEMNVSTLELGDSALYLCASSLVLVDQSSGNTIYFGEGSWLTVV.

CDR3 sequence (DNA): TGCGCCAGCAGCCTAGGGACTGACCCTAACGAGCAGTACTTC. This gives the protein CASSLGTDPNEQYF. V usage is TRBV5-1 and J usage is TRBJ2-7, with D maybe TRBD2 (6 bases). This CDR3 is built from 14 residues. V dropped 4 bases and J dropped 5 bases, with 16 bases sitting between them. Germline V gene sequence: CDR1 SGHRS, CDR2 YFSETQ.

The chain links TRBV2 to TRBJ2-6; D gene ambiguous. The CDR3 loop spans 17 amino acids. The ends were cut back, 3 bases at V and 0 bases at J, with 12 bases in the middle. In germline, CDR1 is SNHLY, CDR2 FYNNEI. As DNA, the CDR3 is TGTGCCAGCAGTGAGGGCCATATAAGCTCTGGGGCCAACGTCCTGACTTTC. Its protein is CASSEGHISSGANVLTF.

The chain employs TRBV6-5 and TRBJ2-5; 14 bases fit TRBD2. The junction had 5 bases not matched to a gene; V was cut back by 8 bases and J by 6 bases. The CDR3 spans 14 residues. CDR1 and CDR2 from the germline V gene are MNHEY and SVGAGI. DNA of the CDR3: TGTGCCAGCGGGGGACTAGCGGGAGCCAAGACCCAGTACTTC. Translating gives CASGGLAGAKTQYF.

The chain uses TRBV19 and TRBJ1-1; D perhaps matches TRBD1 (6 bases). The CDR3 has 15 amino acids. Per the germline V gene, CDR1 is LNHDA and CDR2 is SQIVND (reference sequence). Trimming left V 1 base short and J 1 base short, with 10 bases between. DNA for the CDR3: TGTGCCAGTAGTATAGGTTACAGGGCGAACACTGAAGCTTTCTTT. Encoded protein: CASSIGYRANTEAFF.

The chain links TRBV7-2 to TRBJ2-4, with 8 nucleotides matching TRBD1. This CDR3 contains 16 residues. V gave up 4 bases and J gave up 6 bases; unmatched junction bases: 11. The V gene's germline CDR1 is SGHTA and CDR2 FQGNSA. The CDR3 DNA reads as TGTGCCAGCAGCTCCCGTGGGGGGACAGGACTAAACATTCAGTACTTC. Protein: CASSSRGGTGLNIQYF. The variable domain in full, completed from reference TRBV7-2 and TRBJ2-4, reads GAGVSQSPSNKVTEKGKDVELRCDPISGHTALYWYRQSLGQGLEFLIYFQGNSAPDKSGLPSDRFSAERTGGSVSTLTIQRTQQEDSAVYLCASSSRGGTGLNIQYFGAGTRLSVL.

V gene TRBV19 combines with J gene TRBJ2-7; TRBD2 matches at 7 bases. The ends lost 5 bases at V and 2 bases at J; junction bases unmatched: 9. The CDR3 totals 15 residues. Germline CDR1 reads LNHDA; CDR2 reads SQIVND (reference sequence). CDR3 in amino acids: CASSPYREAAYEQYF. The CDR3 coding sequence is TGTGCCAGTAGTCCCTACCGGGAGGCGGCCTACGAGCAGTACTTC.

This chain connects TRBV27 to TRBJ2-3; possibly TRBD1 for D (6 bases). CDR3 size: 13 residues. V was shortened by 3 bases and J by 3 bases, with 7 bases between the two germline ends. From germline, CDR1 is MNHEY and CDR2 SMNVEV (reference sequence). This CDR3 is CASSFTGTDTQYF. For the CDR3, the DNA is TGTGCCAGCAGTTTTACAGGGACAGATACGCAGTATTTT.

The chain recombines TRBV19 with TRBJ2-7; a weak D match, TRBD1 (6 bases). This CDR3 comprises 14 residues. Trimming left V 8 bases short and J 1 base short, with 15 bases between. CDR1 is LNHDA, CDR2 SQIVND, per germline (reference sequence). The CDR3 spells CASGSSTGSYEQYF. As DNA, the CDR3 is TGTGCCAGTGGCTCATCAACAGGGTCCTACGAGCAGTACTTC.

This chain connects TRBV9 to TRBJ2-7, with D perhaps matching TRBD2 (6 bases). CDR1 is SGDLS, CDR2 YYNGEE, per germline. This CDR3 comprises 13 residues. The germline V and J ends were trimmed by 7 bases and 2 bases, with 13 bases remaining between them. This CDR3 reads CASGAGPPYEQYF. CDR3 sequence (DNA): TGTGCCAGCGGGGCGGGGCCCCCCTACGAGCAGTACTTC. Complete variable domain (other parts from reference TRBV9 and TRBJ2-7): DSGVTQTPKHLITATGQRVTLRCSPRSGDLSVYWYQQSLDQGLQFLIQYYNGEERAKGNILERFSAQQFPDLHSELNLSSLELGDSALYFCASGAGPPYEQYFGPGTRLTVT.

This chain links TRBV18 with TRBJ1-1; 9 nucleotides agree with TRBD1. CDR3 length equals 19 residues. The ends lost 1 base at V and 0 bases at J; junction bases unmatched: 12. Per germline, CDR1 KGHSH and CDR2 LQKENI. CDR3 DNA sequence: TGTGCCAGCTCACCACTGGCTAGGGACAGGGAAAGAGTGAACACTGAAGCTTTCTTT. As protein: CASSPLARDRERVNTEAFF.